This TCR beta chain was retrieved from a study of T cells expressing NK-cell markers. Findings and caveats of the study: NKG2C+ dominant clonotypes from 5 to 7 donors made up roughly 1.0-7.0% of CD8+ T cells. Similarly, these clonotypes led the CD3+CD56-NKG2C+ fraction as well in several donors.

The TCR beta cDNA came from 5'RACE template switching with UMIs. TCRdb reprocessed the 5' RACE reads and stores each CDR3 protein as one record, lacking DNA. This repertoire comprises about 450,000 distinct CDR3 sequences; its ten largest clones make up roughly 8%. For this clonotype: Antigen unknown.

Germline loops: CDR1 SGHAT, CDR2 FQNNGV. The CDR3 consists of 15 residues. This receptor was obtained from a woman between 18 and 75 years old in good health. The chain links TRBV11-2 to TRBJ2-7. Sequenced material: blood T cells: a sorted CD56 or NKG2C T cell subset, CD4+ or CD8+ T cells, or bulk PBMC T cells (not recorded which). This chain's CDR3 is CASSLLSGTTYEQYF.